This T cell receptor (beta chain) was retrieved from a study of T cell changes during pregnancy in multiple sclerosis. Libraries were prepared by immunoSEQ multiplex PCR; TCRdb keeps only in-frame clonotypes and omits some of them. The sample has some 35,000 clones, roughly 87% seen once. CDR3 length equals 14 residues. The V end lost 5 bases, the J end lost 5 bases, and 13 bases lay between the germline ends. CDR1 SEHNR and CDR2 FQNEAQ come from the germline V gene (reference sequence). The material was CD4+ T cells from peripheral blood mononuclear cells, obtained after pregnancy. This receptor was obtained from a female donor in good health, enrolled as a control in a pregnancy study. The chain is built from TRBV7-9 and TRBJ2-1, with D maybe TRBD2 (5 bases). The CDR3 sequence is CASSGFWENNEQFF. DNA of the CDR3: TGTGCCAGCAGCGGGTTCTGGGAGAACAATGAGCAGTTCTTC.